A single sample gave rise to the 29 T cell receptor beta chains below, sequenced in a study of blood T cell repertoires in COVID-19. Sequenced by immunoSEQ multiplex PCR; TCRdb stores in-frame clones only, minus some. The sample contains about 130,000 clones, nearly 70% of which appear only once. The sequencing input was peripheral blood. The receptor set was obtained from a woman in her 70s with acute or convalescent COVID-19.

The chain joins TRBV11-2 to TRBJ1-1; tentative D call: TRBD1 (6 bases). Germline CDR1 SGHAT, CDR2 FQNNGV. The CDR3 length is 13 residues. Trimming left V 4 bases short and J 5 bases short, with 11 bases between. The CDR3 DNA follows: TGTGCCAGCAGCTCCAGGGGATCGACTGAAGCTTTCTTT. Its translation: CASSSRGSTEAFF.

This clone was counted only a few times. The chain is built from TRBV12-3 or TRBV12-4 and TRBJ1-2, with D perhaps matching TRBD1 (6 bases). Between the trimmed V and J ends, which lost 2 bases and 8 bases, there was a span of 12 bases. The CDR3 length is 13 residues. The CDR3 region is CASSLWGPEGYTF. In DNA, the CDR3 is TGTGCCAGCAGTTTATGGGGGCCGGAGGGCTACACCTTC.

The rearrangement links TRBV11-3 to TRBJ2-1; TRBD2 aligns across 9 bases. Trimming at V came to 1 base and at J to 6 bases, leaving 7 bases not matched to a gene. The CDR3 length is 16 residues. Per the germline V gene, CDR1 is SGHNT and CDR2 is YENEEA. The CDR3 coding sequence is TGTGCCAGCAGCTTAGGAGATAGCGGGGGACGCAATGAGCAGTTCTTC. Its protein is CASSLGDSGGRNEQFF.

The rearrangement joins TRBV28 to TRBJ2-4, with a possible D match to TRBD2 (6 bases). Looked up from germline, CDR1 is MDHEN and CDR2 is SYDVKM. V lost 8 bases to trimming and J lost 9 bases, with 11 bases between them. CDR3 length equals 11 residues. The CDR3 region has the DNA TGTGCCAGCTCCAAAGCGGGCATTCAGTACTTC. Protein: CASSKAGIQYF.

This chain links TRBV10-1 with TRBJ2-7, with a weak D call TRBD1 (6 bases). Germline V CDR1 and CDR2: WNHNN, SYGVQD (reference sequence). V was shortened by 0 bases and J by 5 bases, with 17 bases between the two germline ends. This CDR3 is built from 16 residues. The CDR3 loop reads CASSESWGRGSNEQYF. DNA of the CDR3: TGCGCCAGCAGTGAGTCTTGGGGCAGGGGTTCTAACGAGCAGTACTTC.

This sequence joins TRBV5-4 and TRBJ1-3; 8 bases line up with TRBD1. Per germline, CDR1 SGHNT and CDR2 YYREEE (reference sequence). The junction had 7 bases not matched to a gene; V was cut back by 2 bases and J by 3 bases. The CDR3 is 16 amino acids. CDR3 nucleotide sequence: TGTGCCAGCAGCTTACCCCGCGACAGGGGTGGAAACACCATATATTTT. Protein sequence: CASSLPRDRGGNTIYF.

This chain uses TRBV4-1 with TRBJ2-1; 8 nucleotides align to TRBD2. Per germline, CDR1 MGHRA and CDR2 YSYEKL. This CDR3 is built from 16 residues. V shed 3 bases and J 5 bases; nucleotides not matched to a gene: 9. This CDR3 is CASSHGGGGSNNEQFF. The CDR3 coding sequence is TGCGCCAGCAGCCATGGGGGCGGGGGGAGTAACAATGAGCAGTTCTTC.

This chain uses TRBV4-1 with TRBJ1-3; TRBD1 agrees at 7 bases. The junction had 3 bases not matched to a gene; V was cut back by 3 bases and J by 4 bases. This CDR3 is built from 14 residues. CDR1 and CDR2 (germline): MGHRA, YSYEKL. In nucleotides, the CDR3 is TGCGCCAGCAGCCATACAGGGGACGGAAACACCATATATTTT. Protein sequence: CASSHTGDGNTIYF.

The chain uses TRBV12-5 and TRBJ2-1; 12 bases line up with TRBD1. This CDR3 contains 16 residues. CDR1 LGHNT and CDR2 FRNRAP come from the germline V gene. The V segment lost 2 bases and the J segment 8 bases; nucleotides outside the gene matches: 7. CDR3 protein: CASGLSRDRGRDEQFF. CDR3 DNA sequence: TGTGCTAGTGGTTTGTCCCGGGACAGGGGGCGCGATGAGCAGTTCTTC.

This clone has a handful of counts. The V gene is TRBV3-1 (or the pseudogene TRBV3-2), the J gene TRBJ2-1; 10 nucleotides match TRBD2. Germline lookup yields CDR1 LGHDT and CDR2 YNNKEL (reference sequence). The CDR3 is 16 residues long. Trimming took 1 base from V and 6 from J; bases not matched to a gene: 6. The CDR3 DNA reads TGTGCCAGCAGCCAAGGGGAGCGGGGGGGCCTCAATGAGCAGTTCTTC. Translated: CASSQGERGGLNEQFF.

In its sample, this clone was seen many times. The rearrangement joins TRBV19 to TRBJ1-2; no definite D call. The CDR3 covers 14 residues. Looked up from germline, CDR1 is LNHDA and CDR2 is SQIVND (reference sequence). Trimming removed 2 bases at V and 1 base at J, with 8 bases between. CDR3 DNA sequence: TGTGCCAGTAGTATAACTCCCGGTAACTATGGCTACACCTTC. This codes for CASSITPGNYGYTF.

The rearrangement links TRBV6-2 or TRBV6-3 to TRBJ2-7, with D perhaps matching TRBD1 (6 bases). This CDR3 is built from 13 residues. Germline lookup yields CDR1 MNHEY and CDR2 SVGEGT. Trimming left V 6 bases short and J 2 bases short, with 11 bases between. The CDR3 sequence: CASSPGQPYEQYF. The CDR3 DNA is TGTGCCAGCAGCCCCGGACAGCCCTACGAGCAGTACTTC.

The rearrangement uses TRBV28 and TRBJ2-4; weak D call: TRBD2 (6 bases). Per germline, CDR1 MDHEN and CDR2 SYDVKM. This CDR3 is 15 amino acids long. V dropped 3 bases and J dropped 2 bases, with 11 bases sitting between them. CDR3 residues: CASSFGGRPKNIQYF. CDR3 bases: TGTGCCAGCAGTTTTGGGGGGAGGCCCAAAAACATTCAGTACTTC.

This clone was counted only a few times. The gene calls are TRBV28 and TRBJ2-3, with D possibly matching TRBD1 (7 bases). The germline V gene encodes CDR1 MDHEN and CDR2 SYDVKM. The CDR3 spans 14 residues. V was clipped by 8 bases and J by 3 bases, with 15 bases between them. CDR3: CASRTGLLTDTQYF. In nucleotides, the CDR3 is TGTGCCAGCCGGACAGGACTACTAACAGATACGCAGTATTTT. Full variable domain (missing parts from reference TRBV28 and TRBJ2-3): DVKVTQSSRYLVKRTGEKVFLECVQDMDHENMFWYRQDPGLGLRLIYFSYDVKMKEKGDIPEGYSVSREKKERFSLILESASTNQTSMYLCASRTGLLTDTQYFGPGTRLTVL.

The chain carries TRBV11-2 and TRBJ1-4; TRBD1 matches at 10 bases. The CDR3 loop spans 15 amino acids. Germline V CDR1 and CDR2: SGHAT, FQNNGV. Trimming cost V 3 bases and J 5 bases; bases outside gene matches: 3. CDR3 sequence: CASSLTGGRNEKLFF. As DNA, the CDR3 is TGTGCCAGCAGCTTGACAGGGGGCCGGAATGAAAAACTGTTTTTT.

CDR3 sequence reads: CASSFPTQGRNQPQHF. In DNA form, the CDR3 reads TGTGCCAGCAGTTTCCCAACTCAGGGGCGGAATCAGCCCCAGCATTTT. The V and J genes are TRBV6-6 and TRBJ1-5, with a possible D match to TRBD1 (6 bases). CDR1 is MNHNY, CDR2 SVGAGI, per germline (reference sequence). CDR3 length: 16 residues. Trimming cost V 4 bases and J 4 bases, with 17 bases left between them.

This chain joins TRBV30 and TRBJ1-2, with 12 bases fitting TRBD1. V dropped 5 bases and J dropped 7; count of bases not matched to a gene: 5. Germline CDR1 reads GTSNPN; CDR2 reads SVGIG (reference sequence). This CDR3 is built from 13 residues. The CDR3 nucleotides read TGTGCCTGGGGGGACAGGGGGCCGGGTGGCTACACCTTC. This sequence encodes CAWGDRGPGGYTF.

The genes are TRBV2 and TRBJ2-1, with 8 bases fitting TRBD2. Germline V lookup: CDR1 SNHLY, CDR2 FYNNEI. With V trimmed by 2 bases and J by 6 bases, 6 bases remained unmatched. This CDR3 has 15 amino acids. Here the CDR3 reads CASSEFGGRPNEQFF. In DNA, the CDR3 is TGTGCCAGCAGTGAATTTGGCGGGAGGCCCAATGAGCAGTTCTTC.

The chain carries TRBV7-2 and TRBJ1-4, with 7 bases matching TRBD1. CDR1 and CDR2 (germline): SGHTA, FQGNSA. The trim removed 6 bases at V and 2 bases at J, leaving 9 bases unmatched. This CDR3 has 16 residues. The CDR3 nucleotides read TGTGCCAGCAGTCCACAGGGGTCGACCACTAATGAAAAACTGTTTTTT. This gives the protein CASSPQGSTTNEKLFF.

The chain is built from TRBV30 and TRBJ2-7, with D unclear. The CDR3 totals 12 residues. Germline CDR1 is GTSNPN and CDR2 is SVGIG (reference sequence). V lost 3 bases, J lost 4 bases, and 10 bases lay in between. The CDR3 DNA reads TGTGCCTGGAGGAGCGACCTTTACGAGCAGTACTTC. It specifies CAWRSDLYEQYF.

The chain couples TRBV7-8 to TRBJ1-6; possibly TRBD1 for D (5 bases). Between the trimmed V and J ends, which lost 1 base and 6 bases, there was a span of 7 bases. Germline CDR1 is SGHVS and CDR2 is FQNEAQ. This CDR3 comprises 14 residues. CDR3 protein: CASSLGQRNSPLHF. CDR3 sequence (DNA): TGTGCCAGCAGCTTAGGACAGCGTAATTCACCCCTCCACTTT.

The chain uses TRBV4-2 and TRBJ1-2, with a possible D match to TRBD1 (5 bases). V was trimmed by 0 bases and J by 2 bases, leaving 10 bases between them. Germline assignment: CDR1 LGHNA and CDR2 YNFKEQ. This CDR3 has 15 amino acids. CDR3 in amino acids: CASSQDLDTNYGYTF. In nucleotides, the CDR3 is TGTGCCAGCAGCCAAGACCTGGACACGAACTATGGCTACACCTTC.

The CDR3 nucleotides read TGTGCCATCAGCCTACAGGGTGTCGAGCAGTACTTC. Amino acids: CAISLQGVEQYF. This rearrangement joins TRBV10-3 to TRBJ2-7, with D possibly matching TRBD1 (6 bases). This CDR3 spans 12 amino acids. Trimming took off 6 bases at V and 6 bases at J, with 12 bases between the two ends. Looked up from germline, CDR1 is ENHRY and CDR2 is SYGVKD.

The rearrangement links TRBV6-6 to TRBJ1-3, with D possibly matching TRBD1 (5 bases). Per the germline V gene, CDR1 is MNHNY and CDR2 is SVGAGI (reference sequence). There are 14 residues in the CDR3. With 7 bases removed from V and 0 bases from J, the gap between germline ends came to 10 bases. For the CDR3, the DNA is TGTGCCAGCACCGGGGGGGGCTCTGGAAACACCATATATTTT. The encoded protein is CASTGGGSGNTIYF.

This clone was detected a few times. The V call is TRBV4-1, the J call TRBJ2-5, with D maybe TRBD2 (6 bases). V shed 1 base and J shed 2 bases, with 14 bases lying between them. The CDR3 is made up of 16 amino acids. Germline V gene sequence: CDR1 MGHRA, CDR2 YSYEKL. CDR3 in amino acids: CASSQGRASRQETQYF. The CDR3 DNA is TGCGCCAGCAGCCAAGGGAGGGCCAGTCGACAAGAGACCCAGTACTTC.

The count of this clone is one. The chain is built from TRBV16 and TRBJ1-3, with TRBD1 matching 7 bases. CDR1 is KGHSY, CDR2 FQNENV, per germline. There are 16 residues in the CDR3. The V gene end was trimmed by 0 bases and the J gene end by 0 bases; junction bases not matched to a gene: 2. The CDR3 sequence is CASSQSTGISGNTIYF. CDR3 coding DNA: TGTGCCAGCAGCCAATCGACAGGGATCTCTGGAAACACCATATATTTT.

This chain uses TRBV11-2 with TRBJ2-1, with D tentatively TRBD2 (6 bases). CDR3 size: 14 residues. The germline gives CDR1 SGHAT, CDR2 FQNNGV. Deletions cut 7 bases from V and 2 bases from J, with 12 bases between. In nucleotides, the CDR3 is TGTGCCAGCACCGTGGCGGGGCCCTACAATGAGCAGTTCTTC. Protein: CASTVAGPYNEQFF.

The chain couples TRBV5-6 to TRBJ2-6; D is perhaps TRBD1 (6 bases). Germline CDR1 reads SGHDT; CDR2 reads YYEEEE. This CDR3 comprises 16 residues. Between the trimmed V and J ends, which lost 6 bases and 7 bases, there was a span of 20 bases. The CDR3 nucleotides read TGTGCCAGCACCTACGGCCCCGCACAGGGCGCCAACGTCCTGACTTTC. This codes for CASTYGPAQGANVLTF.

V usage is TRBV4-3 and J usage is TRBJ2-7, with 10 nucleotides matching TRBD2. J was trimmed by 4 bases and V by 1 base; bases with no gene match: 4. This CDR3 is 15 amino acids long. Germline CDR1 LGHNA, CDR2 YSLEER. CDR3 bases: TGCGCCAGCAGCCAAGGTCTAGCGGGAGTATACGAGCAGTACTTC. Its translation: CASSQGLAGVYEQYF.